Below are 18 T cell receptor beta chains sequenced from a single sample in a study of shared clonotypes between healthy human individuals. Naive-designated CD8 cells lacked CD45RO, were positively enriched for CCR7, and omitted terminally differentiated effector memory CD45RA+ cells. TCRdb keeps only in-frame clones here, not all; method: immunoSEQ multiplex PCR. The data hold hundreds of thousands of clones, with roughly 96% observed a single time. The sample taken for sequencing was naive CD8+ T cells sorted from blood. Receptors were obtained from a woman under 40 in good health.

In nucleotides, the CDR3 is TGTGCCAGTAGCACTAGCGGGAGAAGCACAGATACGCAGTATTTT. It yields the protein CASSTSGRSTDTQYF. This rearrangement joins TRBV19 to TRBJ2-3, with TRBD2 identical over 11 bases. This CDR3 comprises 15 residues. Trimming took 6 bases from V and 0 from J; bases not matched to a gene: 2. In germline, CDR1 is LNHDA, CDR2 SQIVND (reference sequence). Variable domain in full (rest from reference TRBV19 and TRBJ2-3): DGGITQSPKYLFRKEGQNVTLSCEQNLNHDAMYWYRQDPGQGLRLIYYSQIVNDFQKGDIAEGYSVSREKKESFPLTVTSAQKNPTAFYLCASSTSGRSTDTQYFGPGTRLTVL.

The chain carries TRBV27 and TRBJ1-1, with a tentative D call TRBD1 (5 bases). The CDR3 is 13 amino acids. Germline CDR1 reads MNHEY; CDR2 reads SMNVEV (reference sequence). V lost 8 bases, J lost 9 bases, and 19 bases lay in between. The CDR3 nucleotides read TGTGCCAGCTGGGGAGCAAGGGGCCTCAAAGCTTTCTTT. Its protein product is CASWGARGLKAFF.

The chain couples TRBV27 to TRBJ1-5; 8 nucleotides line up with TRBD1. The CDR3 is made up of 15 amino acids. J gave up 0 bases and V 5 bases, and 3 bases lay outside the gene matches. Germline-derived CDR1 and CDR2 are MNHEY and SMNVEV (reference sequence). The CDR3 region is CASSTTGGSNQPQHF. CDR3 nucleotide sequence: TGTGCCAGCAGTACAACAGGGGGTAGCAATCAGCCCCAGCATTTT.

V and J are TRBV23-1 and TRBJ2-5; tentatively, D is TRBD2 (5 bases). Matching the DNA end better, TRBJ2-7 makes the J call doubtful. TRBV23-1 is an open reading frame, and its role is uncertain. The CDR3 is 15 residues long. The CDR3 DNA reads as TGCGCCAGCATTGGCGAGGAGGCTCCATCCTACGAGCAGTACTTC. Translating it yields CASIGEEAPSYEQYF.

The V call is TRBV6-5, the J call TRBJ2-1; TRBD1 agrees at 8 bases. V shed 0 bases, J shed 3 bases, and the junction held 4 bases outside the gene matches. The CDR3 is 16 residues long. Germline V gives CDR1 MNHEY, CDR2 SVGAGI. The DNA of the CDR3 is TGTGCCAGCAGTTACTCGACAGGGGAATACTACAATGAGCAGTTCTTC. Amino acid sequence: CASSYSTGEYYNEQFF.

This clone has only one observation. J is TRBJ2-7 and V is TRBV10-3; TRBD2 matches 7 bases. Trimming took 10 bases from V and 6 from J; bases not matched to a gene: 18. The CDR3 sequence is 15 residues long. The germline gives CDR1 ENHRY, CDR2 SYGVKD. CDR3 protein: CATFPGAGVSGEQYF. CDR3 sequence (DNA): TGTGCCACCTTCCCCGGGGCGGGAGTAAGCGGCGAGCAGTACTTC.

DNA of the CDR3: TGTGCCAGCATTGGGGGGTACTATGGCTACACCTTC. The encoded protein is CASIGGYYGYTF. This sequence joins TRBV19 and TRBJ1-2; TRBD1 might be the D (5 bases). V lost 9 bases to trimming and J lost 3 bases, with 11 bases between them. CDR3 length equals 12 residues. Germline V gene sequence: CDR1 LNHDA, CDR2 SQIVND (reference sequence).

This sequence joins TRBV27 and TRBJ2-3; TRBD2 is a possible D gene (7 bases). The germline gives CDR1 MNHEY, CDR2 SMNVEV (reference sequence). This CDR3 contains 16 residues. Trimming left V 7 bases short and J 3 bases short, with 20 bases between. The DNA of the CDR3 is TGTGCCAGCACCCTGGGGGGCGGGAGAGAGACAGATACGCAGTATTTT. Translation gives CASTLGGGRETDTQYF.

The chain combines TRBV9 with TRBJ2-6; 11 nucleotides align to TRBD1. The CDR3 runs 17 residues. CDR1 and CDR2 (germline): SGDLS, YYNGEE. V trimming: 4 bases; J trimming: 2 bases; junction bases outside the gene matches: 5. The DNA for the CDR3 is TGTGCCAGCAGCCCAGGGACAGGGGGACCTGGGGCCAACGTCCTGACTTTC. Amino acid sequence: CASSPGTGGPGANVLTF.

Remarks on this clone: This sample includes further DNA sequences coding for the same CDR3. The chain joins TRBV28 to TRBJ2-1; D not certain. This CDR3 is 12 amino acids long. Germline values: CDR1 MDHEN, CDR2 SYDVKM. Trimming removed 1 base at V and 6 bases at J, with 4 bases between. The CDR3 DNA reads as TGTGCCAGCAGTTTATCGAGCAATGAGCAGTTCTTC. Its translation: CASSLSSNEQFF.

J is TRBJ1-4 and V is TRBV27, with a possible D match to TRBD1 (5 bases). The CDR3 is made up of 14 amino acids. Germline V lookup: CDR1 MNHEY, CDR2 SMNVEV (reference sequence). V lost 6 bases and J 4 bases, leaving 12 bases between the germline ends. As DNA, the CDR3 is TGTGCCAGCAGGACAGCGGGAAGTAATGAAAAACTGTTTTTT. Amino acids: CASRTAGSNEKLFF. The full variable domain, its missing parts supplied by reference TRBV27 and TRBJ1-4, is EAQVTQNPRYLITVTGKKLTVTCSQNMNHEYMSWYRQDPGLGLRQIYYSMNVEVTDKGDVPEGYKVSRKEKRNFPLILESPSPNQTSLYFCASRTAGSNEKLFFGSGTQLSVL.

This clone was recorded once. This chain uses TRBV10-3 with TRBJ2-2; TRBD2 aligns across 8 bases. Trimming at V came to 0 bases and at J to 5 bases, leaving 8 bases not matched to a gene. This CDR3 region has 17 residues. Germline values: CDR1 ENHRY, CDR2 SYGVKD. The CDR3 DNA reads TGTGCCATCAGTGAGTCCGGAGCGGGAGAAGGGACCGGGGAGCTGTTTTTT. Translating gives CAISESGAGEGTGELFF.

CDR3 coding DNA: TGTGCCAGCAGCTTAGGCCCAGGGCCCGGCACCGAGCAGTTCTTC. As protein: CASSLGPGPGTEQFF. This sequence joins TRBV11-2 and TRBJ2-1; D is perhaps TRBD1 (5 bases). The CDR3 runs 15 residues. Per the germline V gene, CDR1 is SGHAT and CDR2 is FQNNGV. Trimming took 1 base from V and 10 from J, leaving 17 bases between them.

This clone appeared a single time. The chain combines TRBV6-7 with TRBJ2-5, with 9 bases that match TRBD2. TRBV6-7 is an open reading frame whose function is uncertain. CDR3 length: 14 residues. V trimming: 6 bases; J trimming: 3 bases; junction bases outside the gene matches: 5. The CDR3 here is CASSRSGGKETQYF. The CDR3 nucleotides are TGTGCCAGCAGCCGGAGCGGGGGGAAAGAGACCCAGTACTTC.

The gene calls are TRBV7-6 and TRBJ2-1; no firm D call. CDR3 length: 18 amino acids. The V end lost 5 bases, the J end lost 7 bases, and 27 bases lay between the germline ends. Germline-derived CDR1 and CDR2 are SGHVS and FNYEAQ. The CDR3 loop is CASSLDPPGSVGQNEQFF. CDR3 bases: TGTGCCAGCAGCCTCGACCCCCCTGGCAGCGTAGGTCAGAATGAGCAGTTCTTC.

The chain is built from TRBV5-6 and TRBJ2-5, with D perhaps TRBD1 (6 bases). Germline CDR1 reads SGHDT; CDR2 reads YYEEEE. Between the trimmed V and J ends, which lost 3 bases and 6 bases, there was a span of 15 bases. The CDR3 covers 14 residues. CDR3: CASSWAQGIQTQYF. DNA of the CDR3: TGTGCCAGCAGCTGGGCTCAGGGGATCCAGACCCAGTACTTC.

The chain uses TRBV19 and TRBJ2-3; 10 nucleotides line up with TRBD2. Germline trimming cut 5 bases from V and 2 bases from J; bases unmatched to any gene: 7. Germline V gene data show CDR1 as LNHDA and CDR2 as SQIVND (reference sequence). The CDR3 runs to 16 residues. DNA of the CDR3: TGTGCCAGTAGTCCCGAAGCGGGAGGGTTCACAGATACGCAGTATTTT. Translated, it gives CASSPEAGGFTDTQYF.

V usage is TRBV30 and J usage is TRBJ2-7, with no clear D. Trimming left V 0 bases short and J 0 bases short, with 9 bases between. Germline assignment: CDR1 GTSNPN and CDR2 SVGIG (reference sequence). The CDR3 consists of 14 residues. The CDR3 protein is CAWSVGYGSYEQYF. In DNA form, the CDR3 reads TGTGCCTGGAGTGTAGGGTACGGCTCCTACGAGCAGTACTTC.